The clone carrying this T cell receptor (beta chain) was seen only once. Authors' methods: Cell counts per sample came from amplifying reference gene primers. Libraries were prepared by immunoSEQ multiplex PCR; TCRdb keeps only in-frame clonotypes and omits some of them. V and J calls and clone size follow that table, whereas D and trimming were derived from the DNA. The data show some 87,000 clones, with around 76% seen just once and about 16% held by the top ten. This entry is derived from a study of blood T cell repertoires in COVID-19. Study information: There were acute and convalescent COVID-19 samples, and they came from the United States, Italy and Spain. T cells, B-cell-depleted T cells, or PBMCs provided the cDNA or gDNA that served as material.

Germline assignment: CDR1 MNHEY and CDR2 SVGAGI. The V and J ends lost 10 bases and 0 bases, in that order; junction bases with no gene match: 8. This CDR3 spans 15 amino acids. The V and J genes are TRBV6-5 and TRBJ2-3; 9 positions match TRBD1. Sequenced: peripheral blood. This TCR came from a human donor in a cohort sampled during active COVID-19. This chain's CDR3 is CATRDRAFSTDTQYF. The CDR3 coding sequence is TGTGCCACAAGGGACAGGGCCTTTAGCACAGATACGCAGTATTTT.